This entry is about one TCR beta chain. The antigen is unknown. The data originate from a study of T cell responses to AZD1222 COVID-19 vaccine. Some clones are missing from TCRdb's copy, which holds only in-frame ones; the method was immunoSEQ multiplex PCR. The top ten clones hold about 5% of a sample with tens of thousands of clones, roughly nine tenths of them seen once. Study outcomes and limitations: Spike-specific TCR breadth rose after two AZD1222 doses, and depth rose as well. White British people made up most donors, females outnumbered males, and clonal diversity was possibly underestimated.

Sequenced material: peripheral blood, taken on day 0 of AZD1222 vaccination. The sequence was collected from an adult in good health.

The DNA of the CDR3 is TGTGCCAGCTCACGGGACGGTAGCTCCTACGAGCAGTACTTC. Amino acids: CASSRDGSSYEQYF. The V and J genes are TRBV18 and TRBJ2-7; D is possibly TRBD1 or TRBD2 (5 bases each). CDR1 KGHSH and CDR2 LQKENI come from the germline V gene. This CDR3 region has 14 residues. V lost 4 bases, J lost 0 bases, and 10 bases lay in between.